These T cell receptor beta chains were read from a single sample in a study of shared clonotypes between healthy human individuals. This table comes from immunoSEQ multiplex PCR, and its TCRdb copy is limited to in-frame clones, with some not included. The table includes a few hundred thousand clones, around 95% detected once. The sequencing sample was made of naive CD8+ T cells sorted from blood. These receptors came from a woman in her twenties or thirties in good health. The CDR3 runs from the conserved cysteine through the conserved F or W. A D gene is named only where the DNA matches it firmly. Part of the rows lack a size; the others show once, few, many or a class for expanded clones.

v_gene	d_gene	abundance	j_gene	CDR3nt	CDR3aa
TRBV5-4	TRBD1	-	TRBJ2-7	TGTGCCAGCAGCGCATACTATACAGGGGCGGCCCCTCTCGAGCAGTACTTC	CASSAYYTGAAPLEQYF
TRBV27	-	-	TRBJ2-3	TGTGCCAGCAGTTTAAATCTACTCACAGATACGCAGTATTTT	CASSLNLLTDTQYF
TRBV7-9	-	-	TRBJ2-6	TGTGCCAGCAGCCCTAACTCGGGGGCCAACGTCCTGACTTTC	CASSPNSGANVLTF
TRBV9	TRBD1	-	TRBJ2-7	TGTGCCAGCAGCGTAGCTGGGACAGGGGACTACGAGCAGTACTTC	CASSVAGTGDYEQYF
TRBV5-4	-	-	TRBJ2-5	TGTGCCAGCACCCCGGGCCAAGAGACCCAGTACTTC	CASTPGQETQYF
TRBV28	-	-	TRBJ2-7	TGTGCCAGCAGTCTAGGACGAGAGAACTACGAGCAGTACTTC	CASSLGRENYEQYF
TRBV6-5	-	-	TRBJ1-2	TGTGCCAGCAGGCCCTGGGGCGAAACCATGTATGGCTACACCTTC	CASRPWGETMYGYTF
TRBV15	TRBD2	-	TRBJ2-2	TGTGCCACCAGCAGAGATTGGAGACTAGCCAACCCCGGGGAGCTGTTTTTT	CATSRDWRLANPGELFF
TRBV7-7	-	-	TRBJ2-3	TGTGCCAGCAGCTTCGGGGCAGGCCGCACAGATACGCAGTATTTT	CASSFGAGRTDTQYF
TRBV27	TRBD2	-	TRBJ2-2	TGTGCCAGCAGTTTATCCCTAGCGGGAGAAGGGGAGCTGTTTTTT	CASSLSLAGEGELFF
TRBV19	TRBD2	-	TRBJ2-5	TGTGCCAGTAGTATGGGACTAGCGGGAGGAGAGACCCAGTACTTC	CASSMGLAGGETQYF
TRBV28	TRBD1	-	TRBJ2-7	TGTGCCAGCAGGCAACAGGGGCACGAGCAGTACTTC	CASRQQGHEQYF
TRBV7-7	-	-	TRBJ2-6	TGTGCCAGCAGCCTGAAGCGGCCACAAAGTCGGGCCAACGTCCTGACTTTC	CASSLKRPQSRANVLTF
TRBV4-1	-	-	TRBJ1-1	TGCGCCAGCAGCCAAGATCTATTCAACACTGAAGCTTTCTTT	CASSQDLFNTEAFF
TRBV9	-	once	TRBJ1-6	TGTGCCAGCAGCGTAGCTTGGGCAGGGAATTCACCCCTCCACTTT	CASSVAWAGNSPLHF
TRBV6-1	-	-	TRBJ2-7	TGTGCCAGCAGTGAAGATCCCGTCCCCCGCGGGTACTACGAGCAGTACTTC	CASSEDPVPRGYYEQYF
TRBV29-1	-	few	TRBJ1-1	TGCAGCGTTGAAGATGGGAGTTGGACCGAAGCTTTCTTT	CSVEDGSWTEAFF
TRBV7-8	TRBD1	-	TRBJ2-7	TGTGCCAGCAGCTTAGATCCCGGGACAGGGGTCCACGAGCAGTACTTC	CASSLDPGTGVHEQYF
TRBV7-6	-	-	TRBJ2-7	TGTGCCAGCAGCTTATGGAGCAATGAGCAGTACTTC	CASSLWSNEQYF
TRBV7-9	-	-	TRBJ2-1	TGTGCCAGCAGCTCCTCCTCGTCCGGGGGTGTCTACAATGAGCAGTTCTTC	CASSSSSSGGVYNEQFF
TRBV27	TRBD1	-	TRBJ2-7	TGTGCCAGCAGTTTATCTACCGGGACAGGGTACCACGAGCAGTACTTC	CASSLSTGTGYHEQYF
TRBV9	-	-	TRBJ2-2	TGTGCCAGCAGCGGGGCAGGGAGAAGGAACACCGGGGAGCTGTTTTTT	CASSGAGRRNTGELFF
TRBV27	TRBD1	-	TRBJ1-2	TGTGCCAGCAGTCCGGGGACAGGGGTCCTTTATGGCTACACCTTC	CASSPGTGVLYGYTF
TRBV7-8	TRBD1	-	TRBJ1-1	TGTGCCAGCAGCTATGGACAGGGTAGGACTGAAGCTTTCTTT	CASSYGQGRTEAFF
TRBV4-1	-	-	TRBJ2-2	TGCGCCAGCAGCCCCTACGGGACAATGAACACCGGGGAGCTGTTTTTT	CASSPYGTMNTGELFF
TRBV9	-	-	TRBJ1-1	TGTGCCAGCAGCGTAGGAGGGTGGGGAACTGAAGCTTTCTTT	CASSVGGWGTEAFF
TRBV11-2	-	-	TRBJ2-5	TGTGCCAGCAGCTTAGGGTTCAGCCAAGAGACCCAGTACTTC	CASSLGFSQETQYF
TRBV27	-	-	TRBJ1-5	TGTGCCAGCAAGAAGGCCCCTAGCAATCAGCCCCAGCATTTT	CASKKAPSNQPQHF
TRBV18	-	-	TRBJ2-7	TGTGCCAGCTCACCGGGACATATCTTTACCTACGAGCAGTACTTC	CASSPGHIFTYEQYF
TRBV5-1	-	-	TRBJ2-7	TGCGCCAGCAGCTATGATCCCGGGCCGGTGGCCTACGAGCAGTACTTC	CASSYDPGPVAYEQYF
TRBV2	-	-	TRBJ2-2	TGTGCCACCCAGGGGTTCGGCACCGGGGAGCTGTTTTTT	CATQGFGTGELFF
TRBV11-2	-	-	TRBJ1-3	TGTGCCAGCAGCTTAGGTGGGGGGCAAGGTGGAAACACCATATATTTT	CASSLGGGQGGNTIYF
TRBV5-8	-	-	TRBJ2-5	TGTGCCAGCAGCTTAGGCACCGCCACGGGGGAGACCCAGTACTTC	CASSLGTATGETQYF
TRBV19	TRBD1	-	TRBJ1-1	TGTGCCATTTATAAGGGACAGGGAACGAACACTGAAGCTTTCTTT	CAIYKGQGTNTEAFF
TRBV4-1	-	-	TRBJ1-5	TGCGCCAGCAGCCAAGGGCCGGGGTCCAGCAATCAGCCCCAGCATTTT	CASSQGPGSSNQPQHF
TRBV19	TRBD1	-	TRBJ1-4	TGTGCCAGTAGGGACAGGGGCCATGAAAAACTGTTTTTT	CASRDRGHEKLFF
TRBV4-2	-	-	TRBJ1-2	TGTGCCAGCAGCCAAGGAGGGGATTTGAGGGGCTACACCTTC	CASSQGGDLRGYTF
TRBV28	-	-	TRBJ1-5	TGTGCCAGCAGTTTATCGGCAGGTAATCAGCCCCAGCATTTT	CASSLSAGNQPQHF
TRBV6-5	-	-	TRBJ2-7	TGTGCCAGCAGATACCACTCGGGCGGGGACTACGAGCAGTACTTC	CASRYHSGGDYEQYF
TRBV6-5	-	-	TRBJ2-7	TGTGCCAGCAGTCTCGACGGCCTTTACGAGCAGTACTTC	CASSLDGLYEQYF
TRBV19	-	-	TRBJ1-1	TGTGCCAGTAGTATAGGTCCAGGGTTGAACACTGAAGCTTTCTTT	CASSIGPGLNTEAFF
TRBV27	TRBD1	-	TRBJ2-3	TGTGCCAGCAGTTTAATACAGGGGGGCTCAGATACGCAGTATTTT	CASSLIQGGSDTQYF
TRBV10-3	TRBD2	-	TRBJ2-1	TGTGCCATCAGTGAGTCTACGGGAGGCCCCTACAATGAGCAGTTCTTC	CAISESTGGPYNEQFF
TRBV7-9	-	-	TRBJ2-1	TGTGCCAGCAGCTACCAGGGAAGTTTACACAATGAGCAGTTCTTC	CASSYQGSLHNEQFF
TRBV18	TRBD1	-	TRBJ1-1	TGTGCCAGCTCACCACCTCCGGGACAGGGGATCGTCACTGAAGCTTTCTTT	CASSPPPGQGIVTEAFF
TRBV4-1	TRBD2	-	TRBJ2-1	TGCGCCAGCAGCCCAAGAGGGACTAGCTACAATGAGCAGTTCTTC	CASSPRGTSYNEQFF
TRBV27	TRBD2	-	TRBJ2-1	TGTGCCAGCAGTTTAGCGGGAGGCCCTTACAACAATGAGCAGTTCTTC	CASSLAGGPYNNEQFF
TRBV15	-	-	TRBJ2-7	TGTGCCATCCAGTCAGGCCAAAAGGACGAGCAGTACTTC	CAIQSGQKDEQYF
TRBV2	TRBD2	once	TRBJ2-1	TGTGCCAGCAGTAAACTAGCGGGAGGCTACAATGAGCAGTTCTTC	CASSKLAGGYNEQFF
TRBV11-2	TRBD1	-	TRBJ2-7	TGTGCCAGCAGCTTAGAGGGGCAGGGGGTCAACGAGCAGTACTTC	CASSLEGQGVNEQYF
TRBV5-1	-	-	TRBJ1-3	TGCGCCAGCAGCTCCGAGGGTATCTCTGGAAACACCATATATTTT	CASSSEGISGNTIYF
TRBV28	TRBD1	-	TRBJ1-2	TGTGCCAGCAGTTTACGGGGACAGGGGGCGTGGGGCTACACCTTC	CASSLRGQGAWGYTF
TRBV27	TRBD1	-	TRBJ2-4	TGTGCCAGCAGTTTCACAGGGGGCCCTGGGGCCAAAAACATTCAGTACTTC	CASSFTGGPGAKNIQYF
TRBV28	TRBD1	-	TRBJ2-2	TGTGCCAGCAGTTTGCGGCAGGGGGCTTTAGTTTGGGAGCTGTTTTTT	CASSLRQGALVWELFF